This T cell receptor beta chain appears in the sequencing data of a study of cytomegalovirus exposure and HLA in healthy donors. Study background: Around 78 million unique TCR sequences came from HLA-typed donors in an early release. Study results and limitations: When analyzed later, the rates of TCR association showed variation by HLA locus, with DRB1 the most and HLA-C the fewest. Later analysis demonstrated an association between a missense DCLRE1C variant and TCR beta V- and J-gene trimming.

About this clone: What it binds is unknown.

Germline V CDR1 and CDR2: LGHNA, YSLEER. V lost 3 bases and J lost 4; bases outside the gene matches: 8. The CDR3 extends over 16 amino acids. The primer mix had 60 Vbeta and 13 Jbeta primers. TCRdb's copy holds only in-frame clones and misses some; the assay was immunoSEQ multiplex PCR. Of about 160,000 clones detected, 82% appear once; the ten largest clones hold about 10%. The material sequenced was PBMCs. The sequence was collected from a man aged 50-59 years in good health and CMV-seropositive. This sequence joins TRBV4-3 and TRBJ2-1; 8 bases line up with TRBD2. CDR3 protein: CASSHASGPRYNEQFF. CDR3 bases: TGCGCCAGCAGCCATGCTAGCGGGCCCAGATACAATGAGCAGTTCTTC.